These 20 T cell receptor beta chains were all obtained from the same sample, sequenced in a study of T cell clonality in common variable immunodeficiency. Clones were read by immunoSEQ multiplex PCR, and TCRdb kept only the in-frame ones, dropping some. The sample has 40,000 to 50,000 clones, none seen only once. Their target antigens are unknown. Findings and limits, study-wide: In common variable immunodeficiency, TCR beta chains reportedly carried fewer deletions and N-nucleotide insertions.

The source material was peripheral blood mononuclear cells. These receptors came from a human donor with common variable immunodeficiency.

On this clone itself: The read ends 3 residues before the CDR3 terminus; that terminus is restored from the germline J gene. The chain employs TRBV5-1 and TRBJ2-5; tentative D call: TRBD2 (6 bases). Trimming stripped 0 bases from V and 5 bases from J, with 11 bases between. Germline V gene data show CDR1 as SGHRS and CDR2 as YFSETQ. The CDR3 runs to 14 residues. The DNA read from the CDR3 is TGCGCCAGCAGCTTGGGGGGACTGGGGGAGACC. The encoded protein is CASSLGGLGET. The entire CDR3 protein is CASSLGGLGETQYF.

In this sample, this clone turned up a few times. Read data end 3 residues before the CDR3 end; the end is taken from the germline J gene. The chain uses TRBV20-1 and TRBJ2-5, with TRBD2 matching over 9 bases. Germline V gene lookup returns CDR1 DFQATT and CDR2 SNEGSKA (reference sequence). The ends lost 6 bases at V and 5 bases at J; junction bases unmatched: 10. The CDR3 has 14 residues. The CDR3 region is CSAPPGLARETQYF. The DNA read from the CDR3 is TGCAGTGCCCCGCCGGGACTAGCTCGGGAGACC.

A word on this clone: The read stops 3 residues short of the end of the CDR3; the missing end is completed from the germline J gene. The chain carries TRBV5-6 and TRBJ2-7; 7 bases are shared with TRBD2. Germline CDR1 reads SGHDT; CDR2 reads YYEEEE. The CDR3 has 13 residues. V dropped 3 bases and J dropped 2; count of bases not matched to a gene: 2. The CDR3 here is CASSSGGTYEQYF. The CDR3 bases that were read are TGTGCCAGCAGCTCCGGGGGGACCTACGAG.

Concerning this clone itself: Coverage ceases 3 residues before the CDR3 finishes, and the germline J gene fills in the end. This chain joins TRBV2 and TRBJ2-7, with 7 bases that match TRBD1. Germline V gene data show CDR1 as SNHLY and CDR2 as FYNNEI. V lost 5 bases to trimming and J lost 1 base; unmatched junction nucleotides: 20. The CDR3 extends over 19 amino acids. The CDR3 bases that were read are TGTGCCAGCAGTCCTTCAAATCCCGGACAGGAAAGAGGGTCCTACGAG. Its translation is CASSPSNPGQERGSYE. The CDR3 in its entirety is CASSPSNPGQERGSYEQYF.

There are a few counts of this clone. The read terminates 3 residues ahead of where the CDR3 ends, so the germline J gene completes it. The chain recombines TRBV2 with TRBJ2-7; 9 nucleotides align to TRBD2. After removal of 5 bases from V and 5 bases from J, the junction contained 13 bases not matched to a gene. The CDR3 extends over 16 amino acids. Germline V gives CDR1 SNHLY, CDR2 FYNNEI. This chain's CDR3 is CASSWGQRGALHEQYF. CDR3 bases read: TGTGCCAGCAGTTGGGGGCAGCGGGGGGCCCTCCACGAG.

This clone was seen many times. CDR3 protein: CAWSVDRGNSPLHF. CDR3 DNA (partial): TGTGCCTGGAGTGTGGACAGGGGTAATTCACCC. This chain connects TRBV30 to TRBJ1-6, with 9 bases aligning to TRBD1. The CDR3 goes on 3 residues after the read ends, and that part is filled in from the germline J gene. Germline V gene data show CDR1 as GTSNPN and CDR2 as SVGIG (reference sequence). V shed 0 bases, J shed 6 bases, and the junction held 0 bases outside the gene matches. This CDR3 is built from 14 residues.

This clone has just a few counts. Read data end 3 residues before the CDR3 end; the end is taken from the germline J gene. This rearrangement joins TRBV7-2 to TRBJ2-7; a weak D match, TRBD1 (5 bases). Germline lookup yields CDR1 SGHTA and CDR2 FQGNSA. V was shortened by 1 base and J by 3 bases, with 13 bases between the two germline ends. The CDR3 extends over 15 amino acids. The CDR3 is CASSLVQGADYEQYF. Partial CDR3 DNA: TGTGCCAGCAGCTTAGTGCAAGGGGCCGACTACGAG. The full variable domain, completed using reference TRBV7-2 and TRBJ2-7, is GAGVSQSPSNKVTEKGKDVELRCDPISGHTALYWYRQSLGQGLEFLIYFQGNSAPDKSGLPSDRFSAERTGGSVSTLTIQRTQQEDSAVYLCASSLVQGADYEQYFGPGTRLTVT.

Turning to this clone: The read is 3 residues too short to cover the CDR3 end, so that end is filled in from the germline J gene. V is TRBV30 and J is TRBJ2-7, with 9 positions matching TRBD1. In germline, CDR1 is GTSNPN, CDR2 SVGIG (reference sequence). The CDR3 is made up of 14 amino acids. V was pared by 6 bases and J by 1 base, with 7 bases of the junction left unmatched. Partial CDR3 DNA: TGTGCCTGTGCTCCCGGGACAGGGTCCTACGAG. Its translation: CACAPGTGSYE. The CDR3 as a whole reads CACAPGTGSYEQYF. Full variable domain (remainder filled in from reference TRBV30 and TRBJ2-7): SQTIHQWPATLVQPVGSPLSLECTVEGTSNPNLYWYRQAAGRGLQLLFYSVGIGQISSEVPQNLSASRPQDRQFILSSKKLLLSDSGFYLCACAPGTGSYEQYFGPGTRLTVT.

A word on this clone: The CDR3 end is not reached by the read, which stops 3 residues before it; the germline J gene fills it in. V is TRBV30 and J is TRBJ1-5, with 7 bases fitting TRBD1. The CDR3 totals 15 residues. Germline V gives CDR1 GTSNPN, CDR2 SVGIG (reference sequence). V dropped 4 bases and J dropped 2; count of bases not matched to a gene: 8. The part of the CDR3 DNA that was read is TGTGCCTGGAACACTCAGGGGGGTGGCAATCAGCCC. It translates to CAWNTQGGGNQP. The complete CDR3 sequence is CAWNTQGGGNQPQHF. Full variable domain (rest looked up from reference TRBV30 and TRBJ1-5): SQTIHQWPATLVQPVGSPLSLECTVEGTSNPNLYWYRQAAGRGLQLLFYSVGIGQISSEVPQNLSASRPQDRQFILSSKKLLLSDSGFYLCAWNTQGGGNQPQHFGDGTRLSIL.

This clone was picked up many times. The CDR3 end lies 3 residues beyond the end of the read and is filled in from the germline J gene. This chain uses TRBV19 with TRBJ2-1; a weak D match, TRBD1 (6 bases). CDR1 and CDR2 (germline): LNHDA, SQIVND (reference sequence). V was pared by 3 bases and J by 9 bases, with 15 bases between. The CDR3 is 14 amino acids. The CDR3: CASSMRGSEGEQFF. Incomplete CDR3 DNA: TGTGCCAGTAGTATGAGGGGGAGCGAAGGTGAG.

The part of the CDR3 DNA that was read is TGTGCCAGCAGTCAAACGCAGGGACAGAACACCGGGGAG. Its protein is CASSQTQGQNTGE. The CDR3 reads in full as CASSQTQGQNTGELFF. This chain links TRBV6-2 or TRBV6-3 with TRBJ2-2, with D tentatively TRBD1 (6 bases). The read comes to an end 3 residues before the CDR3 does, leaving the germline J gene to fill in the end. V dropped 5 bases and J dropped 1 base, with 14 bases sitting between them. The CDR3 is 16 amino acids. Per germline, CDR1 MNHEY and CDR2 SVGEGT.

As to this clone: The CDR3 goes on 3 residues after the read ends, and that part is filled in from the germline J gene. The rearrangement links TRBV30 to TRBJ1-5, with D possibly TRBD1 on 5 matching bases. Trimming cost V 0 bases and J 1 base, with 22 bases left between them. This CDR3 is built from 19 residues. Germline V gene data show CDR1 as GTSNPN and CDR2 as SVGIG (reference sequence). The CDR3 DNA, read in part, is TGTGCCTGGAGTGTAAAAGGGGTCGCAGGGTATAGAAGCAATCAGCCC. Translation: CAWSVKGVAGYRSNQP. The complete CDR3 reads CAWSVKGVAGYRSNQPQHF.

This clone was seen ten or more times. The CDR3 end is not reached by the read, which stops 3 residues before it; the germline J gene fills it in. This chain joins TRBV9 and TRBJ2-3; tentative D call: TRBD1 (6 bases). Germline-derived CDR1 and CDR2 are SGDLS and YYNGEE. This CDR3 comprises 15 residues. V gave up 4 bases and J gave up 2 bases, with 14 bases separating them. Incomplete CDR3 DNA: TGTGCCAGCAGCCCATCGGACAGCTACACAGATACG. Translated: CASSPSDSYTDT. The CDR3, in full, reads CASSPSDSYTDTQYF. Using reference TRBV9 and TRBJ2-3 for the parts outside the CDR3, the full variable domain is DSGVTQTPKHLITATGQRVTLRCSPRSGDLSVYWYQQSLDQGLQFLIQYYNGEERAKGNILERFSAQQFPDLHSELNLSSLELGDSALYFCASSPSDSYTDTQYFGPGTRLTVL.

The sample holds many counts of this clone. The CDR3 DNA, read in part, is TGTGCCAGCAGCTTAGACTCCCGACTTGGACAATCCCCATATGGC. As protein: CASSLDSRLGQSPYG. The complete CDR3 protein is CASSLDSRLGQSPYGYTF. This chain joins TRBV7-4 and TRBJ1-2; D might be TRBD1 (5 bases). The CDR3 is cut off 3 residues early in the read; its end comes from the germline J gene. CDR1 is SGHVT, CDR2 SQSDAQ, per germline. V lost 1 base and J 5 bases, leaving 23 bases between the germline ends. This CDR3 comprises 18 residues.

There are many counts of this clone. The DNA ends 3 residues before the CDR3 does, and the rest of the CDR3 is filled in from the germline J gene. The chain uses TRBV5-1 and TRBJ2-1; the match to TRBD1 covers 8 bases. Germline loops: CDR1 SGHRS, CDR2 YFSETQ. The CDR3 has 13 residues. Unmatched junction bases numbered 6, after V lost 4 bases and J lost 9 bases. The covered CDR3 bases are TGCGCCAGCAGCCCTATGACAGGGGTTGAG. Amino acid sequence: CASSPMTGVE. The CDR3 in full is CASSPMTGVEQFF.

This clone showed up many times. The read stops 3 residues short of the end of the CDR3; the missing end is completed from the germline J gene. The rearrangement joins TRBV7-2 to TRBJ2-2; D not resolved. The germline V and J ends were trimmed by 5 bases and 0 bases, with 7 bases remaining between them. Germline V CDR1 and CDR2: SGHTA, FQGNSA. The CDR3 loop spans 14 amino acids. CDR3 DNA (partial): TGTGCCAGCAGCATCGCGTCGAACACCGGGGAG. Residues: CASSIASNTGE. The entire CDR3 sequence reads CASSIASNTGELFF.

This clone was counted a few times. The DNA ends 3 residues before the CDR3 does, and the rest of the CDR3 is filled in from the germline J gene. The V and J genes are TRBV7-8 and TRBJ2-7; D is unresolved. CDR3 length equals 11 residues. Germline lookup yields CDR1 SGHVS and CDR2 FQNEAQ. V was clipped by 2 bases and J by 6 bases, with 5 bases between them. The sequenced CDR3 bases are TGTGCCAGCAGCTTAAAGGGCGAG. Protein: CASSLKGE. The whole CDR3 protein is CASSLKGEQYF.

This clone occurred a few times. The read ends 3 residues early relative to the CDR3; the germline J gene fills the gap. This chain joins TRBV7-2 and TRBJ2-3; D gene unclear. Trimming cost V 3 bases and J 0 bases, with 10 bases left between them. The CDR3 spans 15 residues. Germline V lookup: CDR1 SGHTA, CDR2 FQGNSA. This CDR3 reads CASSFIEQSTDTQYF. The sequenced part of the CDR3 DNA is TGTGCCAGCAGCTTTATAGAGCAAAGCACAGATACG.

This clone was observed at least ten times. The read is 3 residues too short to cover the CDR3 end, so that end is filled in from the germline J gene. V gene TRBV5-4 combines with J gene TRBJ2-7, with 7 bases that match TRBD2. The CDR3 runs to 14 residues. V dropped 3 bases and J dropped 6; count of bases not matched to a gene: 9. The germline gives CDR1 SGHNT, CDR2 YYREEE (reference sequence). The CDR3 sequence: CASSSKGREGEQYF. The DNA read from the CDR3 is TGTGCCAGCAGCTCTAAAGGCAGGGAGGGCGAG.

The table lists this clone with many counts. The CDR3 end is not reached by the read, which stops 3 residues before it; the germline J gene fills it in. The chain links TRBV5-1 to TRBJ1-2, with 9 bases aligning to TRBD1. This CDR3 has 16 residues. The germline V gene encodes CDR1 SGHRS and CDR2 YFSETQ. V dropped 4 bases and J dropped 7; count of bases not matched to a gene: 14. This chain's CDR3 is CASSPNTQGASAGYTF. CDR3 bases read: TGCGCCAGCAGCCCGAACACACAGGGGGCTTCGGCTGGC.